The 22 T cell receptor beta chains presented below share a single source sample, sequenced in a study of cytomegalovirus exposure and HLA in healthy donors. The PCR contained 60 Vbeta and 13 Jbeta primers. Measured with immunoSEQ multiplex PCR; TCRdb has only the in-frame clones, and not every one. The sample includes fewer than 250,000 clones, 75% to 80% of them seen just once. Sequences were obtained from PBMCs. Every receptor here comes from a male donor in good health and CMV-seronegative.

A note on this clone: The junction and the germline gene differ at one end; a read error may be behind it. The rearrangement links TRBV10-3 to TRBJ1-5, with D perhaps matching TRBD1 (5 bases). The CDR3 length is 15 residues. Per germline, CDR1 ENHRY and CDR2 SYGVKD. The CDR3 protein is CASSERRAVDQPQHF. The CDR3 bases are TGTGCCAGCAGTGAACGCAGGGCAGTCGATCAGCCCCAGCATTTT.

The rearrangement uses TRBV25-1 and TRBJ2-7; 10 bases match TRBD1. Germline trimming cut 4 bases from V and 2 bases from J; bases unmatched to any gene: 5. This CDR3 has 15 amino acids. Germline V gene data show CDR1 as MGHDK and CDR2 as SYGVNS. CDR3: CASSGGQGSPYEQYF. CDR3 in DNA: TGTGCCAGCAGTGGGGGACAGGGGTCGCCCTACGAGCAGTACTTC.

V is TRBV27 and J is TRBJ1-2; no firm D call. The V gene's germline CDR1 is MNHEY and CDR2 SMNVEV (reference sequence). The CDR3 is 13 residues long. The V end was cut by 3 bases, the J end by 7 bases, with 12 bases between. The CDR3 DNA follows: TGTGCCAGCAGTTTCATCCGCGGGTCTGGCTACACCTTC. Translating it yields CASSFIRGSGYTF.

This chain links TRBV6-5 with TRBJ2-1; possible D gene TRBD1, 5 bases. V was cut by 2 bases and J by 4 bases, with 12 bases left in between. The V gene's germline CDR1 is MNHEY and CDR2 SVGAGI. The CDR3 covers 15 residues. The CDR3 region is CASSYQVQGYNEQFF. Here the CDR3 DNA reads TGTGCCAGCAGTTACCAGGTGCAGGGTTACAATGAGCAGTTCTTC.

CDR3 loop: CSATGETQYF. The CDR3 DNA reads as TGCAGTGCGACAGGGGAGACCCAGTACTTC. The V and J genes are TRBV20-1 and TRBJ2-5; 7 nucleotides line up with TRBD1. With V trimmed by 6 bases and J by 5 bases, 0 bases remained unmatched. The germline V gene encodes CDR1 DFQATT and CDR2 SNEGSKA (reference sequence). This CDR3 spans 10 amino acids.

The chain links TRBV6-6 to TRBJ1-5, with 8 bases matching TRBD1. This CDR3 comprises 13 residues. V dropped 6 bases and J dropped 4; count of bases not matched to a gene: 2. The germline V gene encodes CDR1 MNHNY and CDR2 SVGAGI (reference sequence). The CDR3 loop is CASRQGGNQPQHF. CDR3 nucleotide sequence: TGTGCCAGCAGACAGGGGGGGAATCAGCCCCAGCATTTT.

This chain links TRBV19 with TRBJ2-5; 10 nucleotides line up with TRBD2. The germline V gene encodes CDR1 LNHDA and CDR2 SQIVND (reference sequence). Trimming took 5 bases from V and 2 from J; bases not matched to a gene: 8. The CDR3 sequence is 16 residues long. The CDR3 loop reads CASSRTSGRMQETQYF. For the CDR3, the DNA is TGTGCCAGTAGTCGGACTAGCGGCCGAATGCAAGAGACCCAGTACTTC.

The chain recombines TRBV19 with TRBJ1-5, with D possibly being TRBD1 (5 bases). Trimming removed 3 bases from V and 6 bases from J, with 12 bases in between. This CDR3 is 14 amino acids long. The germline V gene encodes CDR1 LNHDA and CDR2 SQIVND (reference sequence). The CDR3 DNA is TGTGCCAGTAGTATCTTGGGGGGAGGTCAGCCCCAGCATTTT. Its translation is CASSILGGGQPQHF.

The CDR3, as DNA: TGTGCCAGCTCACCACGCTCTAGCGGGGGGGCCGGTGAGCAGTTCTTC. Encoded protein: CASSPRSSGGAGEQFF. The chain has TRBV18 and TRBJ2-1; 12 bases map to TRBD2. V trimming: 1 base; J trimming: 9 bases; junction bases outside the gene matches: 7. Germline V gene lookup returns CDR1 KGHSH and CDR2 LQKENI. The CDR3 runs to 16 residues. Looking up the rest from reference TRBV18 and TRBJ2-1 gives the full variable domain: NAGVMQNPRHLVRRRGQEARLRCSPMKGHSHVYWYRQLPEEGLKFMVYLQKENIIDESGMPKERFSAEFPKEGPSILRIQQVVRGDSAAYFCASSPRSSGGAGEQFFGPGTRLTVL.

This clone was seen a handful of times. V and J are TRBV28 and TRBJ1-5; TRBD1 aligns across 7 bases. The CDR3 contains 17 residues. V lost 4 bases, J lost 0 bases, and 9 bases stayed unmatched. Germline V gene data show CDR1 as MDHEN and CDR2 as SYDVKM. CDR3 in amino acids: CASSSWTGTISNQPQHF. Here the CDR3 DNA reads TGTGCCAGCAGTTCCTGGACAGGCACCATTAGCAATCAGCCCCAGCATTTT.

The chain employs TRBV28 and TRBJ2-4, with TRBD2 as a possible D gene (5 bases). V was clipped by 4 bases and J by 3 bases, with 10 bases between them. This CDR3 has 14 amino acids. The V gene's germline CDR1 is MDHEN and CDR2 SYDVKM. Here the CDR3 DNA reads TGTGCCAGCAGTTGGGGAGAGAACAAAAACATTCAGTACTTC. Its translation: CASSWGENKNIQYF.

This sequence joins TRBV18 and TRBJ1-2, with 8 bases lining up with TRBD1. The CDR3 totals 12 residues. Germline values: CDR1 KGHSH, CDR2 LQKENI. Trimming at V came to 3 bases and at J to 6 bases, leaving 0 bases not matched to a gene. The CDR3 DNA follows: TGTGCCAGCTCACCGGACAGGGATGGCTACACCTTC. Its translation is CASSPDRDGYTF.

The rearrangement uses TRBV5-1 and TRBJ2-7; 10 bases are a match to TRBD1. After removal of 4 bases from V and 1 base from J, the junction contained 8 bases not matched to a gene. Germline CDR1 SGHRS, CDR2 YFSETQ. This CDR3 has 16 residues. CDR3 sequence reads: CASSRAGDRGSYEQYF. DNA for the CDR3: TGCGCCAGCAGCCGGGCGGGGGACAGGGGTTCCTACGAGCAGTACTTC.

V gene TRBV2 combines with J gene TRBJ1-1; D unresolved. The CDR3 contains 12 residues. CDR1 is SNHLY and CDR2 is FYNNEI in the germline V gene. V lost 3 bases and J lost 4, with 6 bases in between. The CDR3 DNA is TGTGCCAGCAGTGACGAGGGCACTGAAGCTTTCTTT. Protein sequence: CASSDEGTEAFF.

Here the CDR3 DNA reads TGTGCCACTCGAGACAGTATCGACGAGCAGTACTTC. Residues: CATRDSIDEQYF. V usage is TRBV27 and J usage is TRBJ2-7; perhaps TRBD1 as D (5 bases). The CDR3 sequence is 12 residues long. Trimming shortened V by 10 bases and J by 5 bases, and 15 bases separated the two germline ends. Germline-derived CDR1 and CDR2 are MNHEY and SMNVEV (reference sequence).

The chain is built from TRBV29-1 and TRBJ2-1; a possible D gene is TRBD1 (6 bases). Germline V gene sequence: CDR1 SQVTM, CDR2 ANQGSEA. This CDR3 spans 13 amino acids. Trimming cost V 0 bases and J 7 bases, with 10 bases left between them. The DNA of the CDR3 is TGCAGCGTTGAAGATGGGGGCAGAAATGAGCAGTTCTTC. It specifies CSVEDGGRNEQFF.

This clone was observed a few times. The same CDR3 also results from other DNA sequences found in this sample. The chain carries TRBV9 and TRBJ2-1; TRBD1 matches at 8 bases. The germline V gene has CDR1 SGDLS and CDR2 YYNGEE. Losses at the gene ends were 0 bases for V and 2 bases for J; bases not matched to a gene: 4. The CDR3 has 16 residues. Here the CDR3 DNA reads TGTGCCAGCAGCGTAGGAGCAGGGGGCGCCTACAATGAGCAGTTCTTC. It encodes CASSVGAGGAYNEQFF.

Notes on this clone: This same CDR3 is encoded by further DNA sequences in the sample. This sequence joins TRBV5-4 and TRBJ2-5, with 10 bases identical to TRBD1. The J call may be mistaken, given a closer DNA end match to TRBJ2-7. The CDR3 has 14 amino acids. In germline, CDR1 is SGHNT, CDR2 YYREEE (reference sequence). CDR3 loop: CASSPDRGRYEQYF. The DNA of the CDR3 is TGTGCCAGCAGCCCCGACAGGGGGCGTTACGAGCAGTACTTC.

This clone was found once. This sequence joins TRBV10-3 and TRBJ1-6; TRBD1 matches 11 bases. The CDR3 loop spans 14 amino acids. Per the germline V gene, CDR1 is ENHRY and CDR2 is SYGVKD. Unmatched junction bases numbered 6, after V lost 10 bases and J lost 7 bases. The CDR3 region has the DNA TGTGCCACCTGGACAGGGGGCTCGAATTCACCCCTCCACTTT. It encodes CATWTGGSNSPLHF.

The V gene is TRBV9, the J gene TRBJ2-3; TRBD2 aligns across 9 bases. V lost 0 bases to trimming and J lost 1 base; unmatched junction nucleotides: 6. This CDR3 is built from 17 residues. Germline CDR1 and CDR2: SGDLS and YYNGEE. The CDR3 here is CASSVGRGGGGTDTQYF. In DNA, the CDR3 is TGTGCCAGCAGCGTAGGACGGGGCGGGGGGGGCACAGATACGCAGTATTTT.

The V call is TRBV10-3, the J call TRBJ2-7; 7 bases match TRBD1. The CDR3 totals 14 residues. The germline CDR1 and CDR2 sequences are ENHRY and SYGVKD. V lost 10 bases, J lost 3 bases, and 12 bases stayed unmatched. The CDR3 DNA reads as TGTGCCACCTCTAACCGGGACAGAGACTACGAGCAGTACTTC. Its translation is CATSNRDRDYEQYF.

This CDR3 is CASRGARGQYF. CDR3 bases: TGTGCCAGCAGGGGCGCTCGTGGGCAGTACTTC. The rearrangement joins TRBV5-6 to TRBJ2-7; D gene ambiguous. Trimming took 5 bases from V and 9 from J, leaving 12 bases between them. There are 11 residues in the CDR3. Germline V CDR1 and CDR2: SGHDT, YYEEEE. The full variable domain, rest sourced from reference TRBV5-6 and TRBJ2-7, is DAGVTQSPTHLIKTRGQQVTLRCSPKSGHDTVSWYQQALGQGPQFIFQYYEEEERQRGNFPDRFSGHQFPNYSSELNVNALLLGDSALYLCASRGARGQYFGPGTRLTVT.